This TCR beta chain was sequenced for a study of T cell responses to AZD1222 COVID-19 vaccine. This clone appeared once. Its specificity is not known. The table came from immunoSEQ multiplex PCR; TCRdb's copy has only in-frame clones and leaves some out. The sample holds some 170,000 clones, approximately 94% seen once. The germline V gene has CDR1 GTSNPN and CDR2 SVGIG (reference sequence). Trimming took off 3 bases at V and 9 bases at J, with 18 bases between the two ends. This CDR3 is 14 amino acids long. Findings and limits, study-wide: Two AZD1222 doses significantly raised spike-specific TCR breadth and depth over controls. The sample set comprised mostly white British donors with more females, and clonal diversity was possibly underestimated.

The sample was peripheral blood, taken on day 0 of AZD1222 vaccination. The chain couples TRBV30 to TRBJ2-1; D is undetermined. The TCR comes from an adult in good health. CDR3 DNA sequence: TGTGCCTGGAGGGACGGCCCGTTGAGTGGTGAGCAGTTCTTC. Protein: CAWRDGPLSGEQFF.